What follows is one TCR beta chain and its context. Antigen specificity is unknown. These data belong to a study of cytomegalovirus exposure and HLA in healthy donors. Donors were ostensibly healthy at sampling, although undocumented immune exposures were probable. V lost 6 bases, J lost 8 bases, and 8 bases lay in between. The CDR3 consists of 12 residues. The germline V gene encodes CDR1 LNHDA and CDR2 SQIVND (reference sequence). Findings and limits, study-wide: Follow-up analysis later connected one missense variant in DCLRE1C with trimming of TCR beta V- and J-genes. The dataset shows that most TCR sequences were rare, while some public TCRs occurred in many donors.

13 Jbeta primers and 60 Vbeta primers were used for the PCR. Using immunoSEQ multiplex PCR, the repertoire was profiled, and TCRdb retains in-frame clones only, with some absent. The table has about 120,000 clones, about 76% seen once; the top ten hold 30%. The sequenced sample consisted of PBMCs. The TCR sequence derives from a man between 60 and 70 years old in good health and CMV-seropositive. V is TRBV19 and J is TRBJ1-6; no clear D. CDR3 protein: CASSRVDSPLHF. The CDR3 bases are TGTGCCAGTAGCCGGGTGGATTCACCCCTCCACTTT.